The present T cell receptor beta chain was sequenced within a study of T-cell memory formation after mild COVID-19. Study conclusions and caveats: Mostly located in CM and EM were contracting CD4+ clones, with contracting CD8+ clones located in EMRA. Whereas later expanders leaned CD4+, clones contracting day 15 to 85 showed a balanced CD4/CD8 makeup.

About this clonotype itself: Antigen specificity is unknown.

TCRdb passed the 5' RACE reads through MiXCR, listing each CDR3 protein once. The table includes 500,000 to 600,000 distinct CDR3 sequences, 15% to 20% detected once. This TCR came from an adult woman who had mild COVID-19 (a few samples of this study predate the infection). Cell type and time point are not known. The sample taken for sequencing was PBMCs or a T cell subset sorted from them (not recorded which).

This chain's CDR3 is CASSEPLRGRRYNEQFF. CDR3 DNA sequence: TGTGCCAGCAGTGAACCTTTAAGGGGGCGCCGGTACAATGAGCAGTTCTTC. The V gene is TRBV6-1, the J gene TRBJ2-1; 7 nucleotides match TRBD1. V shed 2 bases and J 4 bases; nucleotides not matched to a gene: 11. The CDR3 sequence is 17 residues long. Germline V gene lookup returns CDR1 MNHNS and CDR2 SASEGT.